This TCR beta chain was identified in a study of blood T cell repertoires in COVID-19. Study at large: COVID-19 samples from acute and convalescent phases originated in the United States, Italy and Spain.

The participants were between about 18 and 89 years old and came from 20 to 30 US areas. Assignments of participants to cohorts depended upon their own reported clinical history. The CDR3 is 17 amino acids. V lost 0 bases and J 0 bases, leaving 15 bases between the germline ends. Germline V lookup: CDR1 LGHNA, CDR2 YNFKEQ. Produced via immunoSEQ multiplex PCR; TCRdb's table is partial and in-frame only. The table records about 160,000 clones, 83% of them present only once. V usage is TRBV4-2 and J usage is TRBJ2-7; D may be TRBD2 (5 bases). This clonotype was obtained from a woman aged 50 to 60 in a cohort exposed to, infected with or recovered from COVID-19 (not recorded which). Sample: PBMCs or T cells enriched from blood (not recorded which). The CDR3 region is CASSQEVGGAASYEQYF. CDR3 DNA: TGTGCCAGCAGCCAAGAGGTGGGCGGAGCGGCCTCCTACGAGCAGTACTTC.